A selection of T cell receptor beta chains follows, all from one sample in a study of CD8 T cells in Susac syndrome. Using its own MiXCR run on the immunoSEQ multiplex PCR reads, TCRdb lists one record per CDR3 protein. The sample includes 150,000 to 200,000 distinct CDR3 sequences, about 90% of them seen just once. The sequencing input was CD4+ T cells from PBMCs. All receptors come from a human donor in good health. The CDR3 runs from the conserved cysteine through the conserved F or W. A D gene is named only where the DNA matches it firmly. Clone size appears in some rows only: once, few, many, or a class for an expanded clone.

clone_size: -; j_call: TRBJ2-7; d_call: TRBD1; v_call: TRBV3-1; cdr3_aa: CASSSYGQGHEQYF; cdr3_nt: TGTGCCAGCAGCTCCTACGGACAGGGGCACGAGCAGTACTTC
clone_size: -; j_call: TRBJ2-7; d_call: -; v_call: TRBV6-1; cdr3_aa: CASNIGGVPTYEQYF; cdr3_nt: TGTGCCAGCAATATAGGGGGAGTACCTACCTACGAGCAGTACTTC
clone_size: -; j_call: TRBJ2-1; d_call: TRBD2; v_call: TRBV6-5; cdr3_aa: CASRGWRGGHNEQFF; cdr3_nt: TGTGCCAGCAGAGGGTGGCGGGGGGGCCACAATGAGCAGTTCTTC
clone_size: -; j_call: TRBJ1-1; d_call: TRBD1; v_call: TRBV12-3/TRBV12-4; cdr3_aa: CASSGGGGYTEAFF; cdr3_nt: TGTGCCAGCAGCGGGGGAGGGGGCTACACTGAAGCTTTCTTT
clone_size: -; j_call: TRBJ1-1; d_call: -; v_call: TRBV5-1; cdr3_aa: CASSLSPTLSGEAFF; cdr3_nt: TGCGCCAGCAGCTTGTCCCCGACACTCAGCGGTGAAGCTTTCTTT
clone_size: -; j_call: TRBJ1-2; d_call: -; v_call: TRBV19; cdr3_aa: CASSIPRLMNYGYTF; cdr3_nt: TGTGCCAGTAGTATTCCGAGACTGATGAACTATGGCTACACCTTC
clone_size: -; j_call: TRBJ1-2; d_call: TRBD1; v_call: TRBV28; cdr3_aa: CASSFAGTEGYTF; cdr3_nt: TGTGCCAGCAGTTTTGCGGGGACAGAAGGCTACACCTTC
clone_size: once; j_call: TRBJ2-7; d_call: -; v_call: TRBV5-4; cdr3_aa: CASSPDQGGYEQYF; cdr3_nt: TGTGCCAGCAGCCCCGACCAGGGGGGTTACGAGCAGTACTTC
clone_size: once; j_call: TRBJ2-7; d_call: -; v_call: TRBV7-9; cdr3_aa: CASSSKGSLASEQYF; cdr3_nt: TGTGCCAGCAGCTCAAAAGGCAGCCTGGCGTCCGAGCAGTACTTC
clone_size: -; j_call: TRBJ2-5; d_call: -; v_call: TRBV7-2; cdr3_aa: CASSTGPAKETQYF; cdr3_nt: TGTGCCAGCAGCACCGGCCCTGCAAAAGAGACCCAGTACTTC
clone_size: -; j_call: TRBJ2-7; d_call: -; v_call: TRBV10-3; cdr3_aa: CAISESTGGRLSYEQYF; cdr3_nt: TGTGCCATCAGTGAGTCGACTGGGGGGAGGCTCTCCTACGAGCAGTACTTC
clone_size: -; j_call: TRBJ2-2; d_call: TRBD1; v_call: TRBV5-1; cdr3_aa: CASSPGQRVTGELFF; cdr3_nt: TGCGCCAGCAGCCCGGGACAGCGAGTCACCGGGGAGCTGTTTTTT
clone_size: -; j_call: TRBJ1-5; d_call: TRBD1; v_call: TRBV7-2; cdr3_aa: CASSLWGQNQPQHF; cdr3_nt: TGTGCCAGCAGCCTATGGGGACAGAATCAGCCCCAGCATTTT
clone_size: -; j_call: TRBJ2-2; d_call: -; v_call: TRBV6-5; cdr3_aa: CASSYEGNAGELFF; cdr3_nt: TGTGCCAGCAGTTACGAGGGAAACGCCGGGGAGCTGTTTTTT
clone_size: -; j_call: TRBJ1-5; d_call: -; v_call: TRBV7-9; cdr3_aa: CASSPQEGQPQHF; cdr3_nt: TGTGCCAGCAGCCCCCAAGAGGGTCAGCCCCAGCATTTT
clone_size: -; j_call: TRBJ2-1; d_call: -; v_call: TRBV9; cdr3_aa: CASSGTVGTYNEQFF; cdr3_nt: TGTGCCAGCAGCGGGACGGTAGGAACCTACAATGAGCAGTTCTTC
clone_size: -; j_call: TRBJ1-4; d_call: -; v_call: TRBV5-1; cdr3_aa: CASSLNFWGRNEKLFF; cdr3_nt: TGCGCCAGCAGCTTGAATTTTTGGGGTCGTAATGAAAAACTGTTTTTT
clone_size: -; j_call: TRBJ2-2; d_call: -; v_call: TRBV5-1; cdr3_aa: CASSHRDRTGELFF; cdr3_nt: TGCGCCAGCAGCCACAGGGATCGGACCGGGGAGCTGTTTTTT
clone_size: once; j_call: TRBJ2-1; d_call: TRBD2; v_call: TRBV9; cdr3_aa: CASSVGGSTYNEQFF; cdr3_nt: TGTGCCAGCAGCGTGGGGGGGTCTACTTACAATGAGCAGTTCTTC